This T cell receptor beta chain was obtained from a study of identical twins. This clonotype occurred a few times. Healthy Caucasian donors formed the entire cohort. TCRdb passed the 5' RACE reads through MiXCR, listing each CDR3 protein once. The profile shows about 570,000 distinct CDR3 sequences, 7.5% to 10% of them singletons. The same specimen was also included in a second study, on yellow fever vaccine responses in identical twins.

The clonotype comes from a young woman in good health. Sequenced: PBMCs.

In DNA form, the CDR3 reads TGTGCCAGCAGCCAAGAGTGGAGCACAGATACGCAGTATTTT. This sequence encodes CASSQEWSTDTQYF. This chain connects TRBV4-2 to TRBJ2-3; D gene ambiguous. V lost 0 bases, J lost 0 bases, and 4 bases lay in between. CDR1 and CDR2 (germline): LGHNA, YNFKEQ. This CDR3 comprises 14 residues.